Given below is one T cell receptor (beta chain) in context. Its antigen is not known. Each CDR3 protein gets one entry in TCRdb, which reprocessed the 5' RACE reads and gives no DNA. The table lists about 420,000 distinct CDR3 sequences. The CDR3 runs 14 residues. Germline V gene sequence: CDR1 GTSNPN, CDR2 SVGIG (reference sequence). This sample is part of a study of monozygotic twins with inflammatory bowel disease. General study results and limits: Relative to healthy twins, IBD patients had fewer clonotypes in common with others, a gap that was especially apparent with disease activity.

The V gene is TRBV30, the J gene TRBJ1-6; TCRdb outputs TRBD1, but without DNA this stays unchecked. Source material: blood. The clonotype was recovered from a human donor with ulcerative colitis or Crohn's disease, or a healthy co-twin of an affected twin (not recorded which). The CDR3 sequence is CAWSAGQNNSPLHF.